This is a list of T cell receptor beta chains from one sample in a study of CD8 T cells in Susac syndrome. TCRdb reanalysed the immunoSEQ multiplex PCR reads using MiXCR and keeps one entry per CDR3 protein. Of over 350,000 distinct CDR3 sequences detected, approximately 89% appear once; the ten largest clones hold approximately 0.12%. Sequencing was performed on CD8+ T cells from PBMCs. The receptors shown here come from a human donor with multiple sclerosis. CDR3s include the opening cysteine and the closing phenylalanine or tryptophan. Fields, in order: D gene, V gene, J gene, clone size, CDR3 DNA, CDR3 protein. The D gene is left open where the match is weak. Clone size, where shown, is once, few, many, or a class for clones that have expanded.

D gene: TRBD2
V gene: TRBV12-3/TRBV12-4
J gene: TRBJ2-7
clone size: NA
CDR3 DNA: TGTGCCAGCAGAGTAAGCGGGGTGTACTACGAGCAGTACTTC
CDR3 protein: CASRVSGVYYEQYF

D gene: NA
V gene: TRBV9
J gene: TRBJ1-2
clone size: NA
CDR3 DNA: TGTGCCAGCAGCCCAGGACAGTTCGACTATGGCTACACCTTC
CDR3 protein: CASSPGQFDYGYTF

D gene: NA
V gene: TRBV29-1
J gene: TRBJ2-1
clone size: once
CDR3 DNA: TGCAGCGTTGAAGTCCTGGTGGTATATGAGCAGTTCTTC
CDR3 protein: CSVEVLVVYEQFF

D gene: TRBD2
V gene: TRBV27
J gene: TRBJ2-3
clone size: few
CDR3 DNA: TGTGCCAGCAGTTTACTAGCGGACACAGATACGCAGTATTTT
CDR3 protein: CASSLLADTDTQYF

D gene: NA
V gene: TRBV29-1
J gene: TRBJ2-3
clone size: NA
CDR3 DNA: TGCAGCGCCCTCGGTTCAGATACGCAGTATTTT
CDR3 protein: CSALGSDTQYF

D gene: TRBD2
V gene: TRBV27
J gene: TRBJ2-5
clone size: NA
CDR3 DNA: TGTGCCAGCAGTTTATCGAGTAGGTTAGCGGGAGTGGCAGAGACCCAGTACTTC
CDR3 protein: CASSLSSRLAGVAETQYF

D gene: NA
V gene: TRBV12-3/TRBV12-4
J gene: TRBJ1-1
clone size: NA
CDR3 DNA: TGTGCCAGCAGGTCGGGGTACGGGTGGGATACTGAAGCTTTCTTT
CDR3 protein: CASRSGYGWDTEAFF

D gene: TRBD1
V gene: TRBV7-9
J gene: TRBJ2-2
clone size: NA
CDR3 DNA: TGTGCCAGCAGCTCAGGACAGGAACGCGGGGAGCTGTTTTTT
CDR3 protein: CASSSGQERGELFF

D gene: TRBD2
V gene: TRBV20-1
J gene: TRBJ2-1
clone size: NA
CDR3 DNA: TGCAGTGCTCGAGGACTAGAAAACAATGAGCAGTTCTTC
CDR3 protein: CSARGLENNEQFF

D gene: NA
V gene: TRBV7-9
J gene: TRBJ1-1
clone size: NA
CDR3 DNA: TGTGCCAGCAGCTTAGCAGGGCAGGACACTGAAGCTTTCTTT
CDR3 protein: CASSLAGQDTEAFF

D gene: TRBD2
V gene: TRBV7-9
J gene: TRBJ2-1
clone size: NA
CDR3 DNA: TGTGCCAGCAGCTTAGGGCTAGCGGGAGCTCGGGGGAATGAGCAGTTCTTC
CDR3 protein: CASSLGLAGARGNEQFF

D gene: NA
V gene: TRBV7-9
J gene: TRBJ1-4
clone size: NA
CDR3 DNA: TGTGCCAGCAGCCCGACAGCCCCTAATGAAAAACTGTTTTTT
CDR3 protein: CASSPTAPNEKLFF

D gene: TRBD2
V gene: TRBV12-3/TRBV12-4
J gene: TRBJ2-1
clone size: NA
CDR3 DNA: TGTGCCAGCAGTTCTAGCGGGAGATGGGATGAGCAGTTCTTC
CDR3 protein: CASSSSGRWDEQFF

D gene: TRBD2
V gene: TRBV6-1
J gene: TRBJ2-1
clone size: NA
CDR3 DNA: TGTGCCAGCAGTCTTCTAGCGGAACCCTACAATGAGCAGTTCTTC
CDR3 protein: CASSLLAEPYNEQFF

D gene: TRBD1
V gene: TRBV5-4
J gene: TRBJ2-4
clone size: NA
CDR3 DNA: TGTGCCAGCAGCGGAGGGACAGGGGAAAACATTCAGTACTTC
CDR3 protein: CASSGGTGENIQYF

D gene: NA
V gene: TRBV27
J gene: TRBJ2-3
clone size: NA
CDR3 DNA: TGTGCCAGCAGTTTATCTGGCTGGGGCCGAGATACGCAGTATTTT
CDR3 protein: CASSLSGWGRDTQYF

D gene: NA
V gene: TRBV5-1
J gene: TRBJ2-1
clone size: NA
CDR3 DNA: TGCGCCAGCAGCTTAGACACTTTAGCGGTACTATACAATGAGCAGTTCTTC
CDR3 protein: CASSLDTLAVLYNEQFF

D gene: TRBD1
V gene: TRBV7-9
J gene: TRBJ1-2
clone size: NA
CDR3 DNA: TGTGCCAGCAGCCCAGGGGGGGCTGGCTACACCTTC
CDR3 protein: CASSPGGAGYTF

D gene: NA
V gene: TRBV29-1
J gene: TRBJ1-1
clone size: once
CDR3 DNA: TGCAGCGTTCAAGGCATCCGAAACACTGAAGCTTTCTTT
CDR3 protein: CSVQGIRNTEAFF

D gene: NA
V gene: TRBV15
J gene: TRBJ2-7
clone size: once
CDR3 DNA: TGTGCCACCAGCAGAGATTCAGGCGGCCCCTACGAGCAGTACTTC
CDR3 protein: CATSRDSGGPYEQYF

D gene: NA
V gene: TRBV30
J gene: TRBJ1-4
clone size: NA
CDR3 DNA: TGTGCCTGGAGTTTGTCAGAAAAACTGTTTTTT
CDR3 protein: CAWSLSEKLFF

D gene: NA
V gene: TRBV28
J gene: TRBJ2-1
clone size: NA
CDR3 DNA: TGTGCCAGCAGCTCCACCTGGACCCTATTGGTCAATGAGCAGTTCTTC
CDR3 protein: CASSSTWTLLVNEQFF

D gene: TRBD1
V gene: TRBV2
J gene: TRBJ1-5
clone size: NA
CDR3 DNA: TGTGCCAGCAGACGCGGGACAGGGGATAGCAATCAGCCCCAGCATTTT
CDR3 protein: CASRRGTGDSNQPQHF

D gene: TRBD1
V gene: TRBV28
J gene: TRBJ2-1
clone size: few
CDR3 DNA: TGTGCCAGCAGTACGCCCGGGACAGGAAGCTACAATGAGCAGTTCTTC
CDR3 protein: CASSTPGTGSYNEQFF

D gene: NA
V gene: TRBV9
J gene: TRBJ2-6
clone size: NA
CDR3 DNA: TGTGCCAGCAGCGTAGCAGCAGGGTCGTCTGGGGCCAACGTCCTGACTTTC
CDR3 protein: CASSVAAGSSGANVLTF

D gene: NA
V gene: TRBV27
J gene: TRBJ2-7
clone size: NA
CDR3 DNA: TGTGCCAGCAGTTTATCGCCAGGGAGTCTATACGAGCAGTACTTC
CDR3 protein: CASSLSPGSLYEQYF

D gene: TRBD2
V gene: TRBV6-5
J gene: TRBJ2-7
clone size: NA
CDR3 DNA: TGTGCCAGCAGTCTACCGCCCCCGGGACTAGCGGGTGGGTACGAGCAGTACTTC
CDR3 protein: CASSLPPPGLAGGYEQYF

D gene: TRBD2
V gene: TRBV20-1
J gene: TRBJ2-1
clone size: NA
CDR3 DNA: TGCAGTGCTAGAGGTCTAGCGGGGGATACCTCCTACAATGAGCAGTTCTTC
CDR3 protein: CSARGLAGDTSYNEQFF

D gene: NA
V gene: TRBV6-2/TRBV6-3
J gene: TRBJ2-1
clone size: once
CDR3 DNA: TGTGCCAGCAGTTACACTGAAGATGAGCAGTTCTTC
CDR3 protein: CASSYTEDEQFF

D gene: NA
V gene: TRBV4-1
J gene: TRBJ1-2
clone size: NA
CDR3 DNA: TGCGCCAGCAGCCAAAGTCCCCCGGGGAGGGGCTACACCTTC
CDR3 protein: CASSQSPPGRGYTF

D gene: NA
V gene: TRBV4-1
J gene: TRBJ1-1
clone size: NA
CDR3 DNA: TGCGCCAGCAGTCCTTTGGGCAATCGCACTGAAGCTTTCTTT
CDR3 protein: CASSPLGNRTEAFF

D gene: NA
V gene: TRBV12-3/TRBV12-4
J gene: TRBJ1-1
clone size: few
CDR3 DNA: TGTGCCAGCAGCGAGGGACCCCTGAACACTGAAGCTTTCTTT
CDR3 protein: CASSEGPLNTEAFF

D gene: TRBD2
V gene: TRBV19
J gene: TRBJ2-3
clone size: NA
CDR3 DNA: TGTGCCAGTAAGGGACTAGCGGAAATCACAGATACGCAGTATTTT
CDR3 protein: CASKGLAEITDTQYF

D gene: NA
V gene: TRBV5-1
J gene: TRBJ2-5
clone size: NA
CDR3 DNA: TGCGCCAGCAGCTTGTTACCAAAAGAGACCCAGTACTTC
CDR3 protein: CASSLLPKETQYF

D gene: NA
V gene: TRBV2
J gene: TRBJ2-2
clone size: NA
CDR3 DNA: TGTGCCAGCAGTGATCTCCGAGGGCCCGGGGAGCTGTTTTTT
CDR3 protein: CASSDLRGPGELFF

D gene: NA
V gene: TRBV24-1
J gene: TRBJ2-1
clone size: NA
CDR3 DNA: TGTGCCACCAGTGAACGGGACGGATACAATGAGCAGTTCTTC
CDR3 protein: CATSERDGYNEQFF

D gene: NA
V gene: TRBV4-1
J gene: TRBJ1-2
clone size: NA
CDR3 DNA: TGCGCCAGCAGCCAGACCCTTCCGGACAGCTATGGCTACACCTTC
CDR3 protein: CASSQTLPDSYGYTF

D gene: NA
V gene: TRBV7-9
J gene: TRBJ1-1
clone size: NA
CDR3 DNA: TGTGCCAGCAGCGACATGACTGAAGCTTTCTTT
CDR3 protein: CASSDMTEAFF

D gene: NA
V gene: TRBV4-1
J gene: TRBJ1-4
clone size: NA
CDR3 DNA: TGCGCCAGCAGCAAGGGCGGGGGAAAAGAAAAACTGTTTTTT
CDR3 protein: CASSKGGGKEKLFF

D gene: NA
V gene: TRBV6-1
J gene: TRBJ1-1
clone size: few
CDR3 DNA: TGTGCCAGCAGACGACCAGAGGGCGCTGAAGCTTTCTTT
CDR3 protein: CASRRPEGAEAFF

D gene: NA
V gene: TRBV2
J gene: TRBJ2-1
clone size: NA
CDR3 DNA: TGTGCCAGCACCGAAGGGGGGGGAGACAATGAGCAGTTCTTC
CDR3 protein: CASTEGGGDNEQFF

D gene: NA
V gene: TRBV4-1
J gene: TRBJ1-1
clone size: NA
CDR3 DNA: TGCGCCAGCAGCCAAGCCGATCGCGCTGAAGCTTTCTTT
CDR3 protein: CASSQADRAEAFF

D gene: TRBD2
V gene: TRBV19
J gene: TRBJ2-1
clone size: NA
CDR3 DNA: TGTGCCAGTAGTATTTTACTAGCGGGGGACAATGAGCAGTTCTTC
CDR3 protein: CASSILLAGDNEQFF

D gene: NA
V gene: TRBV29-1
J gene: TRBJ1-2
clone size: NA
CDR3 DNA: TGCAGCGTTGAAAGCACCTTACCCTATGGCTACACCTTC
CDR3 protein: CSVESTLPYGYTF

D gene: TRBD1
V gene: TRBV5-1
J gene: TRBJ2-7
clone size: NA
CDR3 DNA: TGCGCCAGCAGCCGGACCCCCGGGACAGGGGCCTACGAGCAGTACTTC
CDR3 protein: CASSRTPGTGAYEQYF

D gene: TRBD2
V gene: TRBV20-1
J gene: TRBJ2-1
clone size: NA
CDR3 DNA: TGCAGTGCTAGAGCCCTAGCGGGAGGAGGCGATGAGCAGTTCTTC
CDR3 protein: CSARALAGGGDEQFF

D gene: NA
V gene: TRBV4-1
J gene: TRBJ2-7
clone size: NA
CDR3 DNA: TGCGCCAGCAGCCAAGTCCCGGGGACACCATACGAGCAGTACTTC
CDR3 protein: CASSQVPGTPYEQYF

D gene: TRBD1
V gene: TRBV5-6
J gene: TRBJ2-6
clone size: NA
CDR3 DNA: TGTGCCAGCAGCTACCCGGGACAGATCCCCACTGGGGCCAACGTCCTGACTTTC
CDR3 protein: CASSYPGQIPTGANVLTF

D gene: NA
V gene: TRBV15
J gene: TRBJ2-1
clone size: NA
CDR3 DNA: TGTGCCACGGATGGGGGCAATGAGCAGTTCTTC
CDR3 protein: CATDGGNEQFF

D gene: NA
V gene: TRBV4-1
J gene: TRBJ2-1
clone size: NA
CDR3 DNA: TGCGCCAGCGGTCCGACAGGCGACTACAATGAGCAGTTCTTC
CDR3 protein: CASGPTGDYNEQFF

D gene: NA
V gene: TRBV6-5
J gene: TRBJ2-1
clone size: NA
CDR3 DNA: TGTGCCAGCAGTTATCTCCGGGATTACAATGAGCAGTTCTTC
CDR3 protein: CASSYLRDYNEQFF

D gene: TRBD2
V gene: TRBV27
J gene: TRBJ2-3
clone size: NA
CDR3 DNA: TGTGCCAGCAGTCCCCTAGCGGGAGCCACAGATACGCAGTATTTT
CDR3 protein: CASSPLAGATDTQYF

D gene: NA
V gene: TRBV12-3/TRBV12-4
J gene: TRBJ1-1
clone size: NA
CDR3 DNA: TGTGCCAGCAGCTCCTTTATGGACGGTGGTGACACTGAAGCTTTCTTT
CDR3 protein: CASSSFMDGGDTEAFF